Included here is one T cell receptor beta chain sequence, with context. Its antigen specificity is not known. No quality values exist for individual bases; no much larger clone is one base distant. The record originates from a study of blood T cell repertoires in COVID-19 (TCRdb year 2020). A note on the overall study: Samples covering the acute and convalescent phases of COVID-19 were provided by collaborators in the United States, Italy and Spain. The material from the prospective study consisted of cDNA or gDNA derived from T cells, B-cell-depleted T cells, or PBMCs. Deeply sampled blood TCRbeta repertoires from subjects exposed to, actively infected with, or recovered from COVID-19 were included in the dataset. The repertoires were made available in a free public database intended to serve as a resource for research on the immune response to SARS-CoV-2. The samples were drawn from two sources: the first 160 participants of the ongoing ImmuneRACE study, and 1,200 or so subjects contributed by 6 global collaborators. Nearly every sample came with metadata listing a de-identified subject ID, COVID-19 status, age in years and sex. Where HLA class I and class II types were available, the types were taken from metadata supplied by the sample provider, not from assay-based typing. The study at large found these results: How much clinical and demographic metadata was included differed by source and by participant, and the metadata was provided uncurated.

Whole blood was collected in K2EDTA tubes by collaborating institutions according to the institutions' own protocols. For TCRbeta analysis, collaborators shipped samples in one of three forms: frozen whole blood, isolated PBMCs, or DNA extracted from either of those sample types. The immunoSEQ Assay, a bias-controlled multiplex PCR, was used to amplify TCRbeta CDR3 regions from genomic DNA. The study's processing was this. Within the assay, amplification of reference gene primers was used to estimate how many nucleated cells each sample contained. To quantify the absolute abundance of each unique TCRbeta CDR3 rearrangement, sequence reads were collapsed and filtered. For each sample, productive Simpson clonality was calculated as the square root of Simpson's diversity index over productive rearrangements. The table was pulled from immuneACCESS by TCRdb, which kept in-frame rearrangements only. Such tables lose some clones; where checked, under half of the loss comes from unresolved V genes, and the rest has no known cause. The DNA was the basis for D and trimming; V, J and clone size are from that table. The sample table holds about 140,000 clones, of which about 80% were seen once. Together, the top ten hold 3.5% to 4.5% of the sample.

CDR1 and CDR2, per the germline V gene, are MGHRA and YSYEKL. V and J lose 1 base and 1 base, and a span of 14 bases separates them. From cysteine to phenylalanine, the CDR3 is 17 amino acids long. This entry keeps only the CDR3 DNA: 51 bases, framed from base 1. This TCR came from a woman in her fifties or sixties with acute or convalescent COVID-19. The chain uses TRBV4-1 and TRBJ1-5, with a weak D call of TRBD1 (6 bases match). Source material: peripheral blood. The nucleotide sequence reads TGCGCCAGCAGCCAAGGAAGGGCCACAGGGAGCAATCAGCCCCAGCATTTT. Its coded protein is CASSQGRATGSNQPQHF.